This entry lists 13 T cell receptor beta chains sequenced from one sample in a study of T cells in Graves' hyperthyroidism and ophthalmopathy. Amplified regions were TCR beta CDR3 sequences from RNA transcripts. During a first-round RT-PCR of the TCR CDR3, the HTBI primer set was used. From the multiplex PCR reads, TCRdb called clonotypes with MiXCR, one entry per CDR3 protein. Of 550,000 to 600,000 distinct CDR3 sequences in the sample, roughly 50% were seen once. What was sequenced was peripheral blood or thyroid tissue (not recorded which). These receptors were obtained from an adult woman with Graves' disease, either hyperthyroidism or ophthalmopathy (not recorded which).

This sequence joins TRBV2 and TRBJ2-5; 8 nucleotides agree with TRBD2. This CDR3 spans 16 amino acids. The V and J ends lost 5 bases and 4 bases, in that order; junction bases with no gene match: 12. Germline CDR1 is SNHLY and CDR2 is FYNNEI. CDR3 DNA: TGTGCCAGCAGTCCCCGGACTAGCCAGAGAGGAGAGACCCAGTACTTC. Translation: CASSPRTSQRGETQYF.

In regard to this clonotype: A much larger clone is a single base away; this may be a read error. The chain is built from TRBV30 and TRBJ1-4; no clear D. Trimming cost V 5 bases and J 5 bases, with 9 bases left between them. Germline values: CDR1 GTSNPN, CDR2 SVGIG (reference sequence). The CDR3 has 12 residues. The CDR3 sequence is CAWAQKNEKLFF. The CDR3, as DNA: TGTGCCTGGGCGCAGAAGAATGAAAAACTGTTTTTT.

This clonotype occurred many times. The V call is TRBV20-1, the J call TRBJ1-2; D gene unclear. With 4 bases removed from V and 10 bases from J, the gap between germline ends came to 16 bases. CDR3 size: 12 residues. In germline, CDR1 is DFQATT, CDR2 SNEGSKA (reference sequence). The CDR3 is CSAIGHWEAYTF. The DNA of the CDR3 is TGCAGTGCTATCGGCCACTGGGAGGCCTACACCTTC.

This clonotype was counted at least ten times. The genes are TRBV20-1 and TRBJ1-4; 7 bases map to TRBD1. This CDR3 has 14 residues. The germline gives CDR1 DFQATT, CDR2 SNEGSKA (reference sequence). After removal of 3 bases from V and 2 bases from J, the junction contained 3 bases not matched to a gene. CDR3 sequence: CSASQGVTNEKLFF. In DNA form, the CDR3 reads TGCAGTGCTAGCCAGGGGGTTACTAATGAAAAACTGTTTTTT.

V gene TRBV7-2 combines with J gene TRBJ2-5; weak D call: TRBD1 (6 bases). Germline CDR1 is SGHTA and CDR2 is FQGNSA. This CDR3 comprises 16 residues. Trimming shortened V by 0 bases and J by 4 bases, and 15 bases separated the two germline ends. CDR3 in amino acids: CASSLAGQGYRETQYF. CDR3 DNA sequence: TGTGCCAGCAGCTTAGCTGGTCAGGGGTACCGAGAGACCCAGTACTTC.

This clonotype has at least ten counts. V usage is TRBV4-1 and J usage is TRBJ1-1; 7 bases are a match to TRBD1. The germline CDR1 and CDR2 sequences are MGHRA and YSYEKL. V was pared by 0 bases and J by 6 bases, with 10 bases of the junction left unmatched. The CDR3 has 16 amino acids. The DNA for the CDR3 is TGCGCCAGCAGCCAAGATGTAGGGGGCCTTGTCTCTGAAGCTTTCTTT. It specifies CASSQDVGGLVSEAFF.

CDR3 protein: CASRVYGQERGEQFF. The CDR3 nucleotides read TGCGCCAGCAGGGTATACGGGCAGGAGAGGGGTGAGCAGTTCTTC. The chain carries TRBV5-1 and TRBJ2-7, with D perhaps assigned TRBD1 or TRBD2 (5 bases each). TRBJ2-1 explains the end of the DNA better; the J call may be wrong. CDR1 is SGHRS, CDR2 YFSETQ, per germline. The CDR3 has 15 residues.

This clonotype was recorded at least ten times. This rearrangement joins TRBV9 to TRBJ2-2; 10 bases fit TRBD1. CDR1 SGDLS and CDR2 YYNGEE come from the germline V gene. The CDR3 is made up of 14 amino acids. V was clipped by 5 bases and J by 6 bases; unmatched bases: 4. CDR3 bases: TGTGCCAGCAGTGGACAGGGGGAGGCCGGGGAGCTGTTTTTT. This sequence encodes CASSGQGEAGELFF.

The chain uses TRBV19 and TRBJ1-2; weak D call: TRBD1 (6 bases). V gave up 6 bases and J gave up 1 base, with 12 bases separating them. Germline CDR1 and CDR2: LNHDA and SQIVND (reference sequence). The CDR3 sequence is 14 residues long. This CDR3 is CASRPGQSNYGYTF. DNA of the CDR3: TGTGCCAGTAGGCCAGGACAGAGTAACTATGGCTACACCTTC.

Ten or more counts support this clonotype. The rearrangement joins TRBV7-9 to TRBJ1-5, with TRBD1 as a possible D gene (5 bases). From germline, CDR1 is SEHNR and CDR2 FQNEAQ (reference sequence). Trimming took 5 bases from V and 2 from J, leaving 13 bases between them. CDR3 length equals 15 residues. Here the CDR3 reads CASSGQGIGNQPQHF. CDR3 DNA sequence: TGTGCCAGCAGCGGCCAGGGTATCGGCAATCAGCCCCAGCATTTT.

The V and J genes are TRBV19 and TRBJ2-7, with 14 bases matching TRBD2. The CDR3 is 16 residues long. V shed 3 bases and J 5 bases; nucleotides not matched to a gene: 6. The germline V gene has CDR1 LNHDA and CDR2 SQIVND (reference sequence). The CDR3 DNA sequence: TGTGCCAGTAGTATTGGCGGACTAGCGGGAGGAAACGAGCAGTACTTC. Residues: CASSIGGLAGGNEQYF. Full variable domain (missing parts from reference TRBV19 and TRBJ2-7): DGGITQSPKYLFRKEGQNVTLSCEQNLNHDAMYWYRQDPGQGLRLIYYSQIVNDFQKGDIAEGYSVSREKKESFPLTVTSAQKNPTAFYLCASSIGGLAGGNEQYFGPGTRLTVT.

This clonotype was seen at least ten times. The CDR3 loop reads CASSFLEYEQYF. The DNA for the CDR3 is TGTGCCAGCAGCTTCTTGGAGTACGAGCAGTACTTC. The J gene is TRBJ2-7, the V gene TRBV5-6; no firm D call. The CDR3 runs to 12 residues. In germline, CDR1 is SGHDT, CDR2 YYEEEE. V lost 2 bases to trimming and J lost 4 bases, with 7 bases between them.

The V call is TRBV7-9, the J call TRBJ1-4; 7 positions match TRBD1. This CDR3 spans 13 amino acids. After removal of 7 bases from V and 8 bases from J, the junction contained 7 bases not matched to a gene. Germline V gives CDR1 SEHNR, CDR2 FQNEAQ (reference sequence). The chain's CDR3 is CASIDRVSEKLFF. The CDR3 region has the DNA TGTGCCAGCATCGACAGGGTTAGCGAAAAACTGTTTTTT.